The 7 T cell receptor beta chains reported below all come from one sample, sequenced in a study of human T cells and chemical hapten exposure. Stated time point: pre-sensitization, week 0. The treatment is: therapeutic diphenylcyclopropenone sensitization with weekly scalp DPC. TCRdb independently ran MiXCR on the RACE reads; one entry per CDR3 protein. The table has 100,000 to 150,000 distinct CDR3 sequences, roughly 14% seen once; the top ten hold around 2.7%. Here the sequenced sample was whole blood, taken in connection with sensitization to the hapten diphenylcyclopropenone (DPC). These receptors originate from a woman aged 18-35 years with alopecia areata. Some clones in this sample may be carry-over from other donors' samples.

This clonotype was detected a few times. The chain couples TRBV9 to TRBJ2-7; D remains ambiguous. V was pared by 3 bases and J by 6 bases, with 10 bases between. CDR1 is SGDLS, CDR2 YYNGEE, per germline. The CDR3 is 12 residues long. DNA of the CDR3: TGTGCCAGCAGCGCCCCAGGTCCCGAGCAGTACTTC. Translation gives CASSAPGPEQYF.

Only a few counts were recorded for this clonotype. This chain links TRBV4-1 with TRBJ2-3; the D is unclear. With 3 bases removed from V and 6 bases from J, the gap between germline ends came to 13 bases. Germline CDR1 reads MGHRA; CDR2 reads YSYEKL. This CDR3 is built from 14 residues. The CDR3 sequence is CASSQGHSEDTQYF. The CDR3 region has the DNA TGCGCCAGCAGCCAGGGCCACTCGGAGGATACGCAGTATTTT.

V is TRBV7-9 and J is TRBJ2-5; 9 positions agree with TRBD1. V shed 5 bases and J 4 bases; nucleotides not matched to a gene: 8. The CDR3 contains 15 residues. The V gene's germline CDR1 is SEHNR and CDR2 FQNEAQ (reference sequence). Written as DNA, the CDR3 is TGTGCCAGCAGCCCCCTCGGGACAGGGCGAGAGACCCAGTACTTC. Amino acids: CASSPLGTGRETQYF.

In this sample, this clonotype turned up a few times. The chain has TRBV19 and TRBJ2-3; 7 bases align to TRBD2. In germline, CDR1 is LNHDA, CDR2 SQIVND (reference sequence). The ends lost 3 bases at V and 6 bases at J; junction bases unmatched: 6. The CDR3 contains 14 residues. CDR3 bases: TGTGCCAGTAGTATGAACGGGGGGAAGGATACGCAGTATTTT. This gives the protein CASSMNGGKDTQYF.

The J gene is TRBJ2-7, the V gene TRBV12-5; tentatively, D is TRBD1 (6 bases). Germline V gene sequence: CDR1 LGHNT, CDR2 FRNRAP. The CDR3 is 17 residues long. Trimming cost V 0 bases and J 3 bases, with 18 bases left between them. The CDR3 region is CASGLVLYGGYLYEQYF. CDR3 in DNA: TGTGCTAGTGGTTTGGTATTGTATGGGGGCTACCTCTACGAGCAGTACTTC.

The chain recombines TRBV29-1 with TRBJ2-7; 8 positions match TRBD1. The CDR3 sequence is 14 residues long. V was clipped by 6 bases and J by 0 bases; unmatched bases: 7. Germline assignment: CDR1 SQVTM and CDR2 ANQGSEA. CDR3 bases: TGCAGCGTCGAGACAGGGGCCAGCTCCTACGAGCAGTACTTC. It encodes CSVETGASSYEQYF.

The V call is TRBV5-1, the J call TRBJ1-6; no clear D gene. V was pared by 0 bases and J by 11 bases, with 9 bases between. Germline V gene sequence: CDR1 SGHRS, CDR2 YFSETQ. The CDR3 runs to 13 residues. The chain's CDR3 is CASSLDVSTPLHF. The CDR3 DNA reads TGCGCCAGCAGCTTGGACGTGTCAACACCCCTCCACTTT.